These 6 T cell receptor beta chains were sequenced from one sample in a study of blood T cell repertoires in COVID-19. Here immunoSEQ multiplex PCR was the method, and the copy in TCRdb shows in-frame clones only, minus some. The data show 120,000 or so clones, 80% to 90% seen once. Sequenced material: peripheral blood. These receptors all stem from a man older than 75 with active or convalescent COVID-19.

The chain joins TRBV11-2 to TRBJ2-7; TRBD1 is a possible D gene (6 bases). The CDR3 has 15 residues. The V gene's germline CDR1 is SGHAT and CDR2 FQNNGV. V dropped 5 bases and J dropped 2 bases, with 16 bases sitting between them. The CDR3 DNA follows: TGTGCCAGCAGCCCCCAGGCAGGGGCAACCTACGAGCAGTACTTC. It specifies CASSPQAGATYEQYF.

The V gene is TRBV7-9, the J gene TRBJ1-1; 9 bases align to TRBD1. The germline V gene has CDR1 SEHNR and CDR2 FQNEAQ (reference sequence). The J segment lost 5 bases and the V segment lost 5 bases, leaving 12 bases of the junction unmatched. This CDR3 comprises 16 residues. CDR3 sequence: CASSPGQGGGRTEAFF. CDR3 coding DNA: TGTGCCAGCAGCCCGGGACAGGGAGGAGGTCGAACTGAAGCTTTCTTT.

The J gene is TRBJ2-5, the V gene TRBV7-2; a weak D match, TRBD2 (6 bases). The CDR3 length is 16 residues. CDR1 and CDR2 from the germline V gene are SGHTA and FQGNSA. The V and J ends lost 2 bases and 4 bases respectively, with 17 bases between them. Here the CDR3 DNA reads TGTGCCAGCAGCTTAAGGGGTTCGGGACTCTCAGAGACCCAGTACTTC. Protein: CASSLRGSGLSETQYF.

The chain is built from TRBV27 and TRBJ1-4; D gene ambiguous. Trimming stripped 4 bases from V and 4 bases from J, with 7 bases between. The germline V gene has CDR1 MNHEY and CDR2 SMNVEV (reference sequence). The CDR3 consists of 13 residues. In DNA form, the CDR3 reads TGTGCCAGCAGTTCCAGGTTTAATGAAAAACTGTTTTTT. As protein: CASSSRFNEKLFF.

The chain uses TRBV2 and TRBJ1-5, with TRBD1 as a possible D gene (6 bases). The V end was cut by 1 base, the J end by 1 base, with 8 bases between. CDR3 length equals 15 residues. Germline V gene sequence: CDR1 SNHLY, CDR2 FYNNEI. CDR3 protein: CASSEVDSSNQPQHF. CDR3 nucleotide sequence: TGTGCCAGCAGTGAAGTGGACAGCAGCAATCAGCCCCAGCATTTT.

This clone was counted a few times. V usage is TRBV11-2 and J usage is TRBJ2-5; maybe TRBD2 (6 bases). Trimming removed 5 bases at V and 1 base at J, with 17 bases between. The CDR3 contains 16 residues. Germline CDR1 is SGHAT and CDR2 is FQNNGV. The CDR3: CASSPRTAGIQETQYF. In nucleotides, the CDR3 is TGTGCCAGCAGCCCCCGAACGGCGGGGATCCAAGAGACCCAGTACTTC.